This T cell receptor beta chain was captured in a study of T cells in Graves' hyperthyroidism and ophthalmopathy. Amplification of TCR beta CDR3 regions was performed using RNA transcripts as template. With the HTBI primer set, the TCR CDR3 went through a first round of RT-PCR. Each CDR3 protein gets one entry after TCRdb re-called the multiplex PCR reads with MiXCR. This sample has approximately 610,000 distinct CDR3 sequences, with over 12% found just once. The study, taken as a whole, reports: Ophthalmopathy was told apart from stable hyperthyroidism by a 13 V-J model. Appearing also in blood were most of the thyroid clonotypes expanded above 0.001.

Based on clinical symptoms, serum thyroxine and TRAb, thyroid ultrasound and orbital computed tomography, diagnoses were reached. Extraction of PBMCs used 7.5 to 10 ml of fresh peripheral blood. On this clonotype itself: The antigen is unknown.

Sequenced input: blood. The TCR comes from a woman between 40 and 50 years old with Graves' ophthalmopathy.

The chain's CDR3 is CASRTVAHYGYTF. CDR3 coding DNA: TGTGCCAGCAGGACGGTAGCCCACTATGGCTACACCTTC. The genes are TRBV6-2 or TRBV6-3 and TRBJ1-2; D is uncertain. Germline CDR1 is MNHEY and CDR2 is SVGEGT. The CDR3 covers 13 residues. Trimming took 6 bases from V and 3 from J, leaving 11 bases between them.